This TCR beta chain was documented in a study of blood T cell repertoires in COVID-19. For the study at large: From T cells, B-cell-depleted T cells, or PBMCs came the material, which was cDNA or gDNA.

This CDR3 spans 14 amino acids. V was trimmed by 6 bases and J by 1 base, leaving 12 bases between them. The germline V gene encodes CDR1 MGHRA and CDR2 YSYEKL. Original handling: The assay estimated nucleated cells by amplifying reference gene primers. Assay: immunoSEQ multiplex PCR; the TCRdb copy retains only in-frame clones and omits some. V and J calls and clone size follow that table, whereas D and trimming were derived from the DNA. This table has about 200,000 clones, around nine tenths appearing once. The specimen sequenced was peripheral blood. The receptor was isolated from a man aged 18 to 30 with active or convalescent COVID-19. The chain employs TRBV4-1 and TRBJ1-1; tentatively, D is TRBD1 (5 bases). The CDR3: CASSSITGNTEAFF. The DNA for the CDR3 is TGCGCCAGCAGTTCCATTACAGGGAACACTGAAGCTTTCTTT.